This passage covers 30 T cell receptor beta chains from one sample sequenced in a study of cytomegalovirus exposure and HLA in healthy donors. A multiplex PCR was run with 60 Vbeta primers and 13 Jbeta primers. Using immunoSEQ multiplex PCR, the repertoire was profiled, and TCRdb retains in-frame clones only, with some absent. The sample holds approximately 24,000 clones, almost 70% seen once. Input material: PBMCs. Receptors were obtained from a woman aged 45-65 years in good health and CMV-seronegative.

There are a few counts of this clone. J is TRBJ1-2 and V is TRBV28; D perhaps matches TRBD1 (6 bases). Germline CDR1 MDHEN, CDR2 SYDVKM. This CDR3 has 12 residues. Trimming took 6 bases from V and 6 from J, leaving 11 bases between them. CDR3 region: CASRSNRDGYTF. As DNA, the CDR3 is TGTGCCAGCAGGTCGAACAGGGATGGCTACACCTTC.

This clone was observed once. The chain joins TRBV29-1 to TRBJ1-1; D is perhaps TRBD1 (6 bases). This CDR3 has 12 amino acids. The V end lost 7 bases, the J end lost 1 base, and 10 bases lay between the germline ends. From germline, CDR1 is SQVTM and CDR2 ANQGSEA. CDR3 amino acids: CSGTGQNTEAFF. CDR3 bases: TGCAGCGGGACGGGACAGAACACTGAAGCTTTCTTT.

The chain joins TRBV10-2 to TRBJ2-7; D ambiguous. Trimming cost V 4 bases and J 2 bases, with 12 bases left between them. Germline CDR1 and CDR2: WSHSY and SAAADI. This CDR3 has 14 amino acids. CDR3 loop: CASSGLTSTYEQYF. The CDR3 region has the DNA TGCGCCAGCAGTGGGCTGACATCTACCTACGAGCAGTACTTC.

CDR3: CASSLGTANSPLHF. CDR3 nucleotides: TGTGCCAGCAGCCTAGGGACAGCTAATTCACCCCTCCACTTT. The gene calls are TRBV11-2 and TRBJ1-6, with 7 bases lining up with TRBD1. Germline lookup yields CDR1 SGHAT and CDR2 FQNNGV. V lost 5 bases and J lost 6; bases outside the gene matches: 4. This CDR3 has 14 residues.

This clone was counted only a few times. The J gene is TRBJ2-2, the V gene TRBV15, with D possibly being TRBD2 (5 bases). This CDR3 has 16 residues. From germline, CDR1 is LNHNV and CDR2 YYDKDF (reference sequence). Trimming took off 1 base at V and 2 bases at J, with 11 bases between the two ends. In nucleotides, the CDR3 is TGTGCCACCAGCAGAGTCGAGGGTCTCAACACCGGGGAGCTGTTTTTT. As protein: CATSRVEGLNTGELFF.

V gene TRBV25-1 combines with J gene TRBJ2-1; maybe TRBD1 (6 bases). The CDR3 totals 13 residues. Germline V gene data show CDR1 as MGHDK and CDR2 as SYGVNS. V gave up 4 bases and J gave up 10 bases, with 14 bases separating them. DNA of the CDR3: TGTGCCAGCAGTGGTTACAGGGATATGGAGCAGTTCTTC. As protein: CASSGYRDMEQFF.

V and J are TRBV4-1 and TRBJ2-3; D remains ambiguous. This CDR3 contains 13 residues. Trimming pared 1 base from V and 3 bases from J, leaving 5 bases between. CDR1 and CDR2 from the germline V gene are MGHRA and YSYEKL. In DNA form, the CDR3 reads TGCGCCAGCAGCCAAGGAGCTACAGATACGCAGTATTTT. Translating it yields CASSQGATDTQYF.

The V and J genes are TRBV6-1 and TRBJ2-7, with 7 bases matching TRBD1. The CDR3 runs 15 residues. Germline trimming cut 2 bases from V and 5 bases from J; bases unmatched to any gene: 9. Per germline, CDR1 MNHNS and CDR2 SASEGT. The CDR3 region has the DNA TGTGCCAGCAGTGAAACGTCGATCCAGGGGGACGAGCAGTACTTC. Protein sequence: CASSETSIQGDEQYF.

The J gene is TRBJ2-2, the V gene TRBV29-1; the D gene is possibly TRBD1 (5 bases). This CDR3 is built from 12 residues. CDR1 and CDR2 (germline): SQVTM, ANQGSEA. V gave up 4 bases and J gave up 4 bases, with 7 bases separating them. The DNA for the CDR3 is TGCAGCGTTGTCCAGGGCACCGGGGAGCTGTTTTTT. Translation gives CSVVQGTGELFF.

The genes are TRBV25-1 and TRBJ1-2, with a possible D match to TRBD1 (6 bases). Trimming left V 4 bases short and J 7 bases short, with 19 bases between. The CDR3 is made up of 15 amino acids. Germline V CDR1 and CDR2: MGHDK, SYGVNS. CDR3: CASSAPSGVRGGYTF. CDR3 nucleotide sequence: TGTGCCAGCAGTGCCCCTTCAGGGGTGAGGGGTGGCTACACCTTC.

The gene calls are TRBV6-5 and TRBJ1-4; a weak D match, TRBD1 (6 bases). The CDR3 is 14 residues long. Trimming took off 6 bases at V and 8 bases at J, with 16 bases between the two ends. Germline CDR1 MNHEY, CDR2 SVGAGI. This CDR3 is CASSYRQDVEKLFF. CDR3 nucleotides: TGTGCCAGCAGCTACCGACAGGACGTCGAAAAACTGTTTTTT.

The CDR3 loop is CSVEMWTEGDEQFF. CDR3 nucleotide sequence: TGCAGCGTTGAAATGTGGACCGAGGGGGATGAGCAGTTCTTC. The V and J genes are TRBV29-1 and TRBJ2-1; maybe TRBD1 (6 bases). The CDR3 sequence is 14 residues long. V lost 2 bases and J 8 bases, leaving 16 bases between the germline ends. Germline loops: CDR1 SQVTM, CDR2 ANQGSEA.

The chain carries TRBV14 and TRBJ2-7; D remains unclear. Germline V lookup: CDR1 SGHDN, CDR2 FVKESK. The CDR3 runs 10 residues. Trimming pared 7 bases from V and 3 bases from J, leaving 4 bases between. The CDR3 spells CASKLYEQYF. CDR3 sequence (DNA): TGTGCCAGCAAACTCTACGAGCAGTACTTC.

This clone was counted a few times. V usage is TRBV28 and J usage is TRBJ2-3; D uncertain. This CDR3 spans 14 amino acids. V was cut by 6 bases and J by 4 bases, with 14 bases left in between. The germline V gene has CDR1 MDHEN and CDR2 SYDVKM. The CDR3 protein is CASSNMEYSDTQYF. The CDR3 nucleotides are TGTGCCAGCAGCAATATGGAGTATTCAGATACGCAGTATTTT.

The chain is built from TRBV19 and TRBJ1-5; 11 bases are shared with TRBD1. Per germline, CDR1 LNHDA and CDR2 SQIVND (reference sequence). The length of the CDR3 is 14 residues. J was trimmed by 8 bases and V by 8 bases; bases with no gene match: 8. CDR3 in DNA: TGTGCCAGTTTCGGACAGGGGGCCGGGGAGCCCCAGCATTTT. Its translation: CASFGQGAGEPQHF.

This clone is classed as large (0.1 to 1%). The chain combines TRBV7-9 with TRBJ1-2; unclear D gene. The CDR3 runs 15 residues. In germline, CDR1 is SEHNR, CDR2 FQNEAQ (reference sequence). Trimming shortened V by 5 bases and J by 3 bases, and 16 bases separated the two germline ends. The CDR3 DNA follows: TGTGCCAGCAGCCCAAACCTCGGACTGCACTATGGCTACACCTTC. Translating gives CASSPNLGLHYGYTF.

This clone was counted between two and nine times. The chain is built from TRBV5-1 and TRBJ2-2; D not certain. V was cut by 4 bases and J by 6 bases, with 10 bases left in between. The CDR3 runs to 13 residues. Germline values: CDR1 SGHRS, CDR2 YFSETQ. The CDR3: CASSTHYSGELFF. The CDR3 region has the DNA TGCGCCAGCAGCACACACTACTCCGGGGAGCTGTTTTTT.

The chain carries TRBV5-1 and TRBJ2-3; 8 bases are a match to TRBD2. The V gene's germline CDR1 is SGHRS and CDR2 YFSETQ. This CDR3 is 14 amino acids long. V dropped 4 bases and J dropped 3; count of bases not matched to a gene: 4. CDR3 loop: CASSIGTRTDTQYF. The CDR3 DNA reads as TGCGCCAGCAGCATCGGGACTAGGACAGATACGCAGTATTTT.

This clone came up a few times. The chain joins TRBV6-5 to TRBJ2-5; TRBD1 aligns across 7 bases. The trim removed 8 bases at V and 3 bases at J, leaving 0 bases unmatched. The length of the CDR3 is 11 residues. Germline CDR1 is MNHEY and CDR2 is SVGAGI. The CDR3 DNA is TGTGCCAGCGGGACAGAAGAGACCCAGTACTTC. It specifies CASGTEETQYF.

This chain joins TRBV2 and TRBJ1-2; possibly TRBD1 for D (5 bases). The CDR3 totals 15 residues. Germline values: CDR1 SNHLY, CDR2 FYNNEI. V was trimmed by 7 bases and J by 5 bases, leaving 20 bases between them. The CDR3 nucleotides are TGTGCCAGCAACGAGGAGATGGCCAGGGATTATGGCTACACCTTC. Amino acids: CASNEEMARDYGYTF.

The rearrangement links TRBV27 to TRBJ1-2, with a possible D match to TRBD1 (5 bases). The CDR3 is made up of 13 amino acids. Germline CDR1 is MNHEY and CDR2 is SMNVEV (reference sequence). The ends were cut back, 8 bases at V and 6 bases at J, with 16 bases in the middle. CDR3 nucleotide sequence: TGTGCCAGCTGGGAAGGGGCCTTTAATGGCTACACCTTC. Its protein is CASWEGAFNGYTF.

This chain joins TRBV4-1 and TRBJ1-2; TRBD1 matches at 9 bases. The CDR3 runs to 19 residues. V was pared by 0 bases and J by 0 bases, with 11 bases of the junction left unmatched. Germline values: CDR1 MGHRA, CDR2 YSYEKL. The CDR3 coding sequence is TGCGCCAGCAGCCAAGAAGTCGGCGCGACAGGGGGGGCTAACTATGGCTACACCTTC. The encoded protein is CASSQEVGATGGANYGYTF.

In nucleotides, the CDR3 is TGTGCCATCAGCACAGGACGAAACACCATATATTTT. This encodes CAISTGRNTIYF. The rearrangement joins TRBV10-3 to TRBJ1-3, with a possible D match to TRBD1 (5 bases). This CDR3 is built from 12 residues. Germline-derived CDR1 and CDR2 are ENHRY and SYGVKD. The V gene lost 6 bases and the J gene lost 5 bases, with 8 bases spanning the gap.

This clone turned up a few times. The chain combines TRBV29-1 with TRBJ1-1, with 9 positions matching TRBD1. The V gene's germline CDR1 is SQVTM and CDR2 ANQGSEA. V lost 4 bases, J lost 11 bases, and 14 bases stayed unmatched. The CDR3 consists of 14 residues. The CDR3 is CSVALVTGTGRAFF. The CDR3 DNA follows: TGCAGCGTTGCCCTCGTGACCGGGACAGGGAGGGCTTTCTTT.

This chain connects TRBV5-4 to TRBJ1-1; no clear D gene. V dropped 4 bases and J dropped 0 bases, with 13 bases sitting between them. The CDR3 is made up of 15 amino acids. Germline CDR1 SGHNT, CDR2 YYREEE (reference sequence). CDR3 protein: CASSPPRGVNTEAFF. In DNA form, the CDR3 reads TGTGCCAGCAGCCCCCCGAGAGGAGTGAACACTGAAGCTTTCTTT.

The rearrangement links TRBV25-1 to TRBJ2-2, with D possibly being TRBD2 (6 bases). Germline V gene lookup returns CDR1 MGHDK and CDR2 SYGVNS. The CDR3 spans 15 residues. V was clipped by 8 bases and J by 1 base, with 14 bases between them. The CDR3 is CASRSGGQNTGELFF. CDR3 in DNA: TGTGCCAGCCGATCAGGAGGGCAGAACACCGGGGAGCTGTTTTTT.

CDR3 sequence: CASSRDSQETQYF. DNA for the CDR3: TGTGCCAGCAGCCGGGACAGCCAAGAGACCCAGTACTTC. The chain is built from TRBV7-7 and TRBJ2-5; 7 bases fit TRBD1. V shed 5 bases and J 1 base; nucleotides not matched to a gene: 1. This CDR3 is 13 amino acids long. Germline V gene data show CDR1 as SSHAT and CDR2 as FNYEAQ (reference sequence).

This sequence joins TRBV7-3 and TRBJ2-5; D may be TRBD2 (5 bases). Germline values: CDR1 SGHTA, CDR2 FQGTGA. The V and J ends lost 2 bases and 4 bases respectively, with 8 bases between them. The CDR3 covers 13 residues. CDR3 protein: CASSLREGETQYF. The CDR3 DNA follows: TGTGCCAGCAGCTTACGGGAAGGAGAGACCCAGTACTTC.

This chain links TRBV6-5 with TRBJ1-5; the D gene is possibly TRBD1 (5 bases). This CDR3 is built from 15 residues. V lost 2 bases, J lost 3 bases, and 11 bases lay in between. Germline V gene sequence: CDR1 MNHEY, CDR2 SVGAGI. CDR3 amino acids: CASSYGGHNNQPQHF. CDR3 coding DNA: TGTGCCAGCAGTTACGGCGGACATAACAATCAGCCCCAGCATTTT.

The V gene is TRBV13, the J gene TRBJ2-7; 7 bases are a match to TRBD1. Germline values: CDR1 PRHDT, CDR2 FYEKMQ (reference sequence). V was clipped by 6 bases and J by 4 bases; unmatched bases: 6. The CDR3 has 13 residues. The CDR3 here is CASRLTGVYEQYF. The CDR3 DNA is TGTGCCAGCAGACTCACAGGGGTATACGAGCAGTACTTC.